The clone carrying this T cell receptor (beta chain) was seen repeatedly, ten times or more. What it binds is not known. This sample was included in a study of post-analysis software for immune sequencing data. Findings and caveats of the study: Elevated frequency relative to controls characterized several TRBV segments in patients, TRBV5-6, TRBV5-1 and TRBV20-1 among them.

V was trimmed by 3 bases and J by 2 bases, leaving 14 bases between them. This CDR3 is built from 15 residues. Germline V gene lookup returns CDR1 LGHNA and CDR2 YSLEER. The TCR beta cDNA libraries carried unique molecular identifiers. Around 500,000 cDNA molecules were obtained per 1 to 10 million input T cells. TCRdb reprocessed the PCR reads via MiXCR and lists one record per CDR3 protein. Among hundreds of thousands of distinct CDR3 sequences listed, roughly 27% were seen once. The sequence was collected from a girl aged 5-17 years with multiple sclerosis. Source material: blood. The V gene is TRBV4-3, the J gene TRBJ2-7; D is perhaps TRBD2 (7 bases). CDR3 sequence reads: CASSQSGTNAYEQYF. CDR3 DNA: TGCGCCAGCAGCCAGAGCGGGACAAACGCCTACGAGCAGTACTTC.